This TCR beta chain stems from a study of low-dose radiotherapy and immunotherapy resistance in tumors. Time point reported: before trial treatment. First-strand cDNA relied on TRAV- and TRBV-specific primers spanning alpha and beta chains. It was with a constant-region primer and a V-primer adapter that TCRs were amplified over approximately 18 PCR cycles. Using its own MiXCR run on the reads, TCRdb lists one record per CDR3 protein. The data contain some 82,000 distinct CDR3 sequences, approximately 17% of them singletons. The CDR3 sequence is 18 residues long. Germline lookup yields CDR1 MNHNS and CDR2 SASEGT. V lost 10 bases and J lost 3; bases outside the gene matches: 18.

The J gene is TRBJ2-2, the V gene TRBV6-1; 9 nucleotides line up with TRBD2. This receptor was identified in a male donor with prostate cancer. The material sequenced was PBMCs, taken before treatment. CDR3: CANERFTAGGLDTGELFF. The CDR3 bases are TGTGCCAACGAGAGATTTACAGCGGGGGGCCTGGACACCGGGGAGCTGTTTTTT.